One and the same sample provided the 9 T cell receptor beta chains below, sequenced in a study of response to subunit inactivated influenza vaccine. TCRdb ran MiXCR on the RT-PCR reads and lists one entry per CDR3 protein. The data show 450,000 to 550,000 distinct CDR3 sequences, about 25% seen once. The source material was CD4+ T cells sorted from PBMCs, sampled roughly 5 days after vaccination. These receptors all stem from a man in his fifties or sixties who received an inactivated influenza vaccine.

The chain is built from TRBV4-3 and TRBJ2-2; 14 bases align to TRBD2. This CDR3 contains 17 residues. Trimming at V came to 4 bases and at J to 5 bases, leaving 6 bases not matched to a gene. From germline, CDR1 is LGHNA and CDR2 YSLEER. The CDR3 sequence: CASSLGLAGGFTGELFF. The CDR3 region has the DNA TGCGCCAGCAGCCTTGGACTAGCGGGAGGATTTACCGGGGAGCTGTTTTTT.

V usage is TRBV7-6 and J usage is TRBJ2-7; D unresolved. Germline CDR1 reads SGHVS; CDR2 reads FNYEAQ. Deletions cut 1 base from V and 9 bases from J, with 16 bases between. The CDR3 contains 14 residues. CDR3 DNA sequence: TGTGCCAGCAGCTTAGATTGGAATAAGTTCGCGCAGTACTTC. Its protein product is CASSLDWNKFAQYF.

The rearrangement uses TRBV10-3 and TRBJ2-7; 9 bases align to TRBD2. The trim removed 0 bases at V and 7 bases at J, leaving 7 bases unmatched. The germline CDR1 and CDR2 sequences are ENHRY and SYGVKD. This CDR3 spans 15 amino acids. CDR3 nucleotide sequence: TGTGCCATCAGTGAGTCGATAGCGGGAGTTGGGGAGCAGTACTTC. Translating gives CAISESIAGVGEQYF.

The V and J genes are TRBV4-3 and TRBJ1-2; tentative D call: TRBD1 (5 bases). The CDR3 consists of 17 residues. Germline V gene lookup returns CDR1 LGHNA and CDR2 YSLEER. Trimming pared 0 bases from V and 4 bases from J, leaving 18 bases between. CDR3 residues: CASSQDLVSGGSYGYTF. As DNA, the CDR3 is TGCGCCAGCAGCCAAGATCTCGTTTCGGGGGGGAGCTATGGCTACACCTTC.

The CDR3 here is CASSYRLAGGLDTQYF. The CDR3 nucleotides read TGCGCCAGCAGCTACCGACTAGCGGGGGGTTTAGATACGCAGTATTTT. V usage is TRBV4-1 and J usage is TRBJ2-3; 13 positions agree with TRBD2. Per the germline V gene, CDR1 is MGHRA and CDR2 is YSYEKL. Losses at the gene ends were 5 bases for V and 5 bases for J; bases not matched to a gene: 7. This CDR3 is 16 amino acids long.

There are many counts of this clonotype. This chain uses TRBV12-3 or TRBV12-4 with TRBJ2-1, with 9 bases matching TRBD2. The CDR3 covers 14 residues. With V trimmed by 1 base and J by 8 bases, 3 bases remained unmatched. As DNA, the CDR3 is TGTGCCAGCAGTTTAGGCGGGGGGGCCGATGAGCAGTTCTTC. Its protein is CASSLGGGADEQFF.

The chain joins TRBV7-2 to TRBJ2-7; TRBD1 matches 7 bases. The CDR3 is 15 amino acids. J was trimmed by 0 bases and V by 1 base; bases with no gene match: 3. CDR1 and CDR2 (germline): SGHTA, FQGNSA. The CDR3 DNA sequence: TGTGCCAGCAGCTTAGAGGGGGCCCTCTCCTACGAGCAGTACTTC. Amino acid sequence: CASSLEGALSYEQYF.

V is TRBV6-1 and J is TRBJ2-5, with 8 bases matching TRBD2. Trimming cost V 2 bases and J 1 base; bases outside gene matches: 3. This CDR3 comprises 15 residues. Germline CDR1 reads MNHNS; CDR2 reads SASEGT. CDR3 coding DNA: TGTGCCAGCAGTGAAACCCTAGCGGGCCAAGAGACCCAGTACTTC. It codes for CASSETLAGQETQYF.

The chain combines TRBV6-5 with TRBJ2-7; D remains ambiguous. The CDR3 runs 15 residues. Per germline, CDR1 MNHEY and CDR2 SVGAGI. The ends were cut back, 0 bases at V and 5 bases at J, with 14 bases in the middle. The CDR3 bases are TGTGCCAGCAGTTACTCGCGACGCCTGGGGAACGAGCAGTACTTC. Amino acids: CASSYSRRLGNEQYF.